This TCR beta chain is from a study of T cells in localized non-small cell lung cancer. From germline, CDR1 is SGDLS and CDR2 YYNGEE. This CDR3 has 14 amino acids. The ends were cut back, 0 bases at V and 5 bases at J, with 8 bases in the middle. This table comes from immunoSEQ multiplex PCR, and its TCRdb copy is limited to in-frame clones, with some not included. The sample records around 4,000 clones, approximately 30% being singletons. Study results and limitations: It remains possible that heterogeneity exists, since only one tumor region was sequenced. Paired adjacent lung recovered a median approximately 62 of the top 100 tumor clones. Prolonged overall survival went with higher T cell density in the blood.

As concerns this clone: Antigen specificity is unknown.

This TCR derives from a man aged 40 to 70 with stage II squamous cell lung carcinoma. V usage is TRBV9 and J usage is TRBJ2-2; no clear D. Here the sequenced sample was lung tumor tissue, taken before any cancer treatment. This CDR3 is CASSVEPATGELFF. CDR3 nucleotide sequence: TGTGCCAGCAGCGTAGAACCAGCAACCGGGGAGCTGTTTTTT.